This TCR beta chain was retrieved from a study of CD8+ T cells in alopecia areata. Study-wide background: Tofacitinib therapy lasting 6 to 18 months was followed by 6 months off drug. General study results and limits: The study found higher clonality in lesional than normal scalp, especially in alopecia totalis/universalis.

Isolated RNA was reverse transcribed into cDNA used as the sequencing template. Here immunoSEQ multiplex PCR was the method, and the copy in TCRdb shows in-frame clones only, minus some. Of 150,000 to 200,000 clones in the sample, 59% were seen once. On this clone itself: What it recognizes is unknown.

Lesional scalp punch biopsies and peripheral blood came from alopecia areata patients. J lost 5 bases, V lost 6 bases, and 12 bases had no gene match. The CDR3 runs 14 residues. The germline V gene has CDR1 SQVTM and CDR2 ANQGSEA. The input for sequencing was CD4+ T cells sorted from blood, taken at week 0. This chain joins TRBV29-1 and TRBJ2-5; 7 nucleotides line up with TRBD2. This TCR derives from a human donor with alopecia areata. The CDR3 reads CSVLPGSGVETQYF. In DNA, the CDR3 is TGCAGCGTCCTCCCCGGCAGCGGGGTTGAGACCCAGTACTTC.